These 6 T cell receptor beta chains originate from one sample sequenced in a study of T-cell reconstitution after alpha-beta-depleted transplantation in children. For TCRbeta, the library was prepared with unique molecular identifiers. MiXCR was run by TCRdb on the PCR reads, yielding one entry per CDR3 protein. The sample holds approximately 290,000 distinct CDR3 sequences, approximately 10% seen once. Sequences were derived from peripheral blood, sampled 180 days after TCRalphabeta/CD19-depleted stem cell transplant. All receptors derive from a male patient between 2 and 10 years old who had a stem cell transplant for chronic granulomatous disease, so the T cells may come from the graft donor.

This clonotype showed up just a few times. The V and J genes are TRBV2 and TRBJ2-5; a weak D match, TRBD2 (6 bases). The length of the CDR3 is 14 residues. From germline, CDR1 is SNHLY and CDR2 FYNNEI. Trimming shortened V by 6 bases and J by 5 bases, and 16 bases separated the two germline ends. In nucleotides, the CDR3 is TGTGCCAGCAGCCCTGCGACAGCGGGCGAGACCCAGTACTTC. It translates to CASSPATAGETQYF.

This clonotype was detected ten times or more. The V gene is TRBV18, the J gene TRBJ2-1; D is uncertain. Between the trimmed V and J ends, which lost 6 bases and 9 bases, there was a span of 21 bases. In germline, CDR1 is KGHSH, CDR2 LQKENI. The CDR3 has 15 residues. The CDR3 spells CASSLQSRPLSEQFF. In DNA, the CDR3 is TGTGCCAGCTCCCTCCAAAGCAGGCCCCTGTCTGAGCAGTTCTTC. The full variable domain, its missing parts supplied by reference TRBV18 and TRBJ2-1, is NAGVMQNPRHLVRRRGQEARLRCSPMKGHSHVYWYRQLPEEGLKFMVYLQKENIIDESGMPKERFSAEFPKEGPSILRIQQVVRGDSAAYFCASSLQSRPLSEQFFGPGTRLTVL.

This clonotype was recorded at least ten times. The chain employs TRBV2 and TRBJ2-1; D perhaps matches TRBD1 (5 bases). The CDR3 spans 11 residues. The germline CDR1 and CDR2 sequences are SNHLY and FYNNEI. Here the CDR3 DNA reads TGTGCTACCAAGGGGTACAATGAGCAGTTCTTC. It is translated as CATKGYNEQFF.

There are a few counts of this clonotype. The chain couples TRBV20-1 to TRBJ2-7; D gene uncertain. Trimming took off 0 bases at V and 3 bases at J, with 9 bases between the two ends. CDR1 and CDR2 from the germline V gene are DFQATT and SNEGSKA (reference sequence). The CDR3 is 13 amino acids. Written as DNA, the CDR3 is TGCAGTGCTAGAGAAATCGCAGACTACGAGCAGTACTTC. This translates into CSAREIADYEQYF.

This clonotype was found many times. The chain has TRBV5-1 and TRBJ1-1; the D is unclear. The CDR3 runs to 14 residues. Germline CDR1 and CDR2: SGHRS and YFSETQ. V gave up 3 bases and J gave up 0 bases, with 9 bases separating them. This CDR3 is CASSSDGVNTEAFF. CDR3 in DNA: TGCGCCAGCAGCTCAGACGGGGTGAACACTGAAGCTTTCTTT.

This clonotype was seen ten or more times. Written as DNA, the CDR3 is TGTGCCAGCAGCTTAATCACGGGACAGGGTCATGAGCAGTTCTTC. Amino acid sequence: CASSLITGQGHEQFF. This chain connects TRBV7-9 to TRBJ2-1, with 9 positions matching TRBD1. Germline trimming cut 2 bases from V and 8 bases from J; bases unmatched to any gene: 7. Germline loops: CDR1 SEHNR, CDR2 FQNEAQ (reference sequence). The CDR3 is 15 residues long. Full variable domain (rest looked up from reference TRBV7-9 and TRBJ2-1): DTGVSQNPRHKITKRGQNVTFRCDPISEHNRLYWYRQTLGQGPEFLTYFQNEAQLEKSRLLSDRFSAERPKGSFSTLEIQRTEQGDSAMYLCASSLITGQGHEQFFGPGTRLTVL.